This T cell receptor (beta chain) was recorded in a study of cytomegalovirus exposure and HLA in healthy donors. V lost 0 bases to trimming and J lost 5 bases, with 14 bases between them. Germline values: CDR1 MNHEY, CDR2 SMNVEV (reference sequence). The CDR3 spans 15 residues. The study ran its PCR with 60 Vbeta and 13 Jbeta primers. Clones were sequenced by immunoSEQ multiplex PCR, and TCRdb holds only the in-frame ones, with some missing. The sample has approximately 100,000 clones; 76% are singletons. The table lists this clone with a count of one. Donors likely had unrecorded immune exposures despite being nominally healthy when sampled.

The gene calls are TRBV27 and TRBJ2-7; possible D gene TRBD2, 6 bases. This clonotype was obtained from a man aged 35-49 years in good health and CMV-seronegative. The specimen was PBMCs. CDR3 sequence (DNA): TGTGCCAGCAGTTTATCGAGTGGGGGGAGGAACGAGCAGTACGTC. Protein product: CASSLSSGGRNEQYV.